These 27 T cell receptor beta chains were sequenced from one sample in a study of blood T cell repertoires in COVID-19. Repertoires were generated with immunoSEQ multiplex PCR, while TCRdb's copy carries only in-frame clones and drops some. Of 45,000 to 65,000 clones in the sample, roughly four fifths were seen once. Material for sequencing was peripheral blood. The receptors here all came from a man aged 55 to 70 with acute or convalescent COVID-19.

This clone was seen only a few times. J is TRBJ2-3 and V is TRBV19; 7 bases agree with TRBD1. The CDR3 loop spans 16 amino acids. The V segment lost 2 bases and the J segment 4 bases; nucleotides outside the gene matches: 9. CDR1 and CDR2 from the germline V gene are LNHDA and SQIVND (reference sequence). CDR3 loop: CASSIWDSGSSDTQYF. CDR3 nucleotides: TGTGCCAGTAGTATATGGGACAGCGGATCGTCAGATACGCAGTATTTT. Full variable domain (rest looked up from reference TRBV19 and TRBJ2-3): DGGITQSPKYLFRKEGQNVTLSCEQNLNHDAMYWYRQDPGQGLRLIYYSQIVNDFQKGDIAEGYSVSREKKESFPLTVTSAQKNPTAFYLCASSIWDSGSSDTQYFGPGTRLTVL.

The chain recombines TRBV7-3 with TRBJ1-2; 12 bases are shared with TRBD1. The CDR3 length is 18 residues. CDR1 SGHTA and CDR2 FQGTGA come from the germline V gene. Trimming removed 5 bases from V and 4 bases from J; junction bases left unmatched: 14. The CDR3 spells CASSLEPRGQGAIYGYTF. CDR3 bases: TGTGCCAGCAGCCTGGAACCGAGGGGACAGGGGGCGATCTATGGCTACACCTTC.

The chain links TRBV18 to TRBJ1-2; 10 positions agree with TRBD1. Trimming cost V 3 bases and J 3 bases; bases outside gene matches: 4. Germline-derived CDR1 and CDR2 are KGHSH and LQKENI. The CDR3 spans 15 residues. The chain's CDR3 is CASSPGTGADYGYTF. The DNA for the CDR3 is TGTGCCAGCTCACCGGGGACAGGGGCTGACTATGGCTACACCTTC.

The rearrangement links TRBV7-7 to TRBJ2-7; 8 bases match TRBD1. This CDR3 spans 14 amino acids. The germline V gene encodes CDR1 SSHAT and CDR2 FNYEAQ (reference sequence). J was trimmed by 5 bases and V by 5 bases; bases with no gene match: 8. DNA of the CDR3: TGTGCCAGCAGCCTCGGGACAGGTCTCGACGAGCAGTACTTC. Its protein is CASSLGTGLDEQYF.

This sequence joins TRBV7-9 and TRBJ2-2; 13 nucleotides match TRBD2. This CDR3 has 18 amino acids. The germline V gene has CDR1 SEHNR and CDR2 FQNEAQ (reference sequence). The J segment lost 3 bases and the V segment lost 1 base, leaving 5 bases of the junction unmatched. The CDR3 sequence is CASSLGLAGGQDTGELFF. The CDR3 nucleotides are TGTGCCAGCAGCTTAGGACTAGCGGGGGGCCAGGACACCGGGGAGCTGTTTTTT.

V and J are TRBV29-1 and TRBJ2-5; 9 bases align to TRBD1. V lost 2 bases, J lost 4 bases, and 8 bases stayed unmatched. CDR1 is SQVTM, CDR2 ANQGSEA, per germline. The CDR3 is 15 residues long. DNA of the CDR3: TGCAGCGTTGAAATATCCGGGACAGGGAGAGAGACCCAGTACTTC. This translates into CSVEISGTGRETQYF. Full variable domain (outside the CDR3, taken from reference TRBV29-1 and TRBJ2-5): SAVISQKPSRDICQRGTSLTIQCQVDSQVTMMFWYRQQPGQSLTLIATANQGSEATYESGFVIDKFPISRPNLTFSTLTVSNMSPEDSSIYLCSVEISGTGRETQYFGPGTRLLVL.

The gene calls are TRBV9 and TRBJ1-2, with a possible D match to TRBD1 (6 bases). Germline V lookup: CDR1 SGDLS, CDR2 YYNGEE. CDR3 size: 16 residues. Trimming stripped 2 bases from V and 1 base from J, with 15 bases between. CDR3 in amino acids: CASSVGALPNNYGYTF. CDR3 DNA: TGTGCCAGCAGCGTGGGGGCCCTGCCCAATAACTATGGCTACACCTTC.

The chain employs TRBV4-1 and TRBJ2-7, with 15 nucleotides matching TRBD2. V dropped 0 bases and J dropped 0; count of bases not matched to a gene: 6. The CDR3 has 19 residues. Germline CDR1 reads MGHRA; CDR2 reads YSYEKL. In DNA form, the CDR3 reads TGCGCCAGCAGCCAAGATCAGGGACTAGCGGGAGGCCGCTCCTACGAGCAGTACTTC. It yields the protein CASSQDQGLAGGRSYEQYF.

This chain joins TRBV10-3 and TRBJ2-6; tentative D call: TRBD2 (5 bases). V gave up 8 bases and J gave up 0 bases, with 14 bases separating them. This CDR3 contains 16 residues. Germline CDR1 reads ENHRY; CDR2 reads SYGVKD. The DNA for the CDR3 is TGTGCCATCGTAGGACTGGACTCCTCTGGGGCCAACGTCCTGACTTTC. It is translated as CAIVGLDSSGANVLTF.

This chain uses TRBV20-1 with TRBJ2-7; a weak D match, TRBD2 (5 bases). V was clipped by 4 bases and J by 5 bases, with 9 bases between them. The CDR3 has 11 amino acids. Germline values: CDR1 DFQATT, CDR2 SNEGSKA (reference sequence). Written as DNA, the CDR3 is TGCAGTGCTACTAGCTTCCACGAGCAGTACTTC. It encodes CSATSFHEQYF.

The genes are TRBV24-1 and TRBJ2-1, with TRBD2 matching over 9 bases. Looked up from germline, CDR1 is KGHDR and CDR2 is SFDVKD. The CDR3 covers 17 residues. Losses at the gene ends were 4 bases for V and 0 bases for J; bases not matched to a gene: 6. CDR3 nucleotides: TGTGCCACCAGTGAAGGGACTAGCCTCAGCTCCTACAATGAGCAGTTCTTC. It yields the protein CATSEGTSLSSYNEQFF.

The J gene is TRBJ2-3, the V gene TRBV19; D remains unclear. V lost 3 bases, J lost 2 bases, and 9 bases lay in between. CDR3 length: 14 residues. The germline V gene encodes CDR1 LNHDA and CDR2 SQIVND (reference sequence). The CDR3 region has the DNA TGTGCCAGTAGTATGCACAGCTACACAGATACGCAGTATTTT. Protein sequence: CASSMHSYTDTQYF. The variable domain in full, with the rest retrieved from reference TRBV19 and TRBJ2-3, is DGGITQSPKYLFRKEGQNVTLSCEQNLNHDAMYWYRQDPGQGLRLIYYSQIVNDFQKGDIAEGYSVSREKKESFPLTVTSAQKNPTAFYLCASSMHSYTDTQYFGPGTRLTVL.

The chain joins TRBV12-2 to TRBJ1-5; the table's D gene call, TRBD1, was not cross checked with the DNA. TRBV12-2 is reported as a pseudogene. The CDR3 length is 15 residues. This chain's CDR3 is CASRLRQVSNQPQHF. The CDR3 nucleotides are TGTGCAAGTCGCTTACGCCAGGTTAGCAATCAGCCCCAGCATTTT.

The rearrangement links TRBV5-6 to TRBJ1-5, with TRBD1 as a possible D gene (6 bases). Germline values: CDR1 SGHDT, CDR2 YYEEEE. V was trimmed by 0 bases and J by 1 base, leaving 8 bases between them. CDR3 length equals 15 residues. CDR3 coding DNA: TGTGCCAGCAGCTTGGGGGGGCTGAGCAATCAGCCCCAGCATTTT. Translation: CASSLGGLSNQPQHF.

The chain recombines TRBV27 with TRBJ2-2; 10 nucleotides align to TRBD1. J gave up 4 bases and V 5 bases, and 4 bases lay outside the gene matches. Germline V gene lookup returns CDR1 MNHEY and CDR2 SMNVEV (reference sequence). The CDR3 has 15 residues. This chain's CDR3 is CASSGTGDSTGELFF. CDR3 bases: TGTGCCAGCAGTGGGACAGGGGATAGCACCGGGGAGCTGTTTTTT.

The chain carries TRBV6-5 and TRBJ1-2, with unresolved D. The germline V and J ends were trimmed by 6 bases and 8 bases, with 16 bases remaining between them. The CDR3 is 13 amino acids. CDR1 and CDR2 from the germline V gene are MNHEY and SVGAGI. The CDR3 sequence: CASRVDGTGGYTF. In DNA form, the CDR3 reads TGTGCCAGCAGAGTAGACGGAACGGGGGGCTACACCTTC.

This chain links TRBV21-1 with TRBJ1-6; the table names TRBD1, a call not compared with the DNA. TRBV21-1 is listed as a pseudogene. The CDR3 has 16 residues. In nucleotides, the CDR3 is TGTGCCAGCAGCAAAGGGGACAGGGCCTATAATTCACCCCTCCACTTT. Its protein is CASSKGDRAYNSPLHF.

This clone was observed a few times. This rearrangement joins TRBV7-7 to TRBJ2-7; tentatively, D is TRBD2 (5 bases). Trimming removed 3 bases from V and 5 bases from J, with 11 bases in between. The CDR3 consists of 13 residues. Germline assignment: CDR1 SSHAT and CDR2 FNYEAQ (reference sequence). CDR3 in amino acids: CASSLDLFDEQYF. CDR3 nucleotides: TGTGCCAGCAGCTTGGACTTGTTTGACGAGCAGTACTTC.

The CDR3 DNA follows: TGCAGCGTTCAACAGGGAAGCAATCAGCCCCAGCATTTT. This codes for CSVQQGSNQPQHF. J is TRBJ1-5 and V is TRBV29-1, with a possible D match to TRBD1 (6 bases). V dropped 5 bases and J dropped 1 base, with 9 bases sitting between them. The CDR3 consists of 13 residues. The germline CDR1 and CDR2 sequences are SQVTM and ANQGSEA.

The CDR3 loop is CATWLEGYTF. The CDR3 nucleotides read TGTGCCACCTGGTTAGAAGGCTACACCTTC. The rearrangement uses TRBV19 and TRBJ1-2; no firm D call. V dropped 10 bases and J dropped 8 bases, with 11 bases sitting between them. Germline V gene sequence: CDR1 LNHDA, CDR2 SQIVND (reference sequence). The CDR3 runs to 10 residues.

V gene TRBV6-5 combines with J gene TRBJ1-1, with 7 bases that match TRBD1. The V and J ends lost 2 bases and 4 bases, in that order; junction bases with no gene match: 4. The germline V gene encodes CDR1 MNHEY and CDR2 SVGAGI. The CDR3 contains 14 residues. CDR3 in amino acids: CASSYAQGITEAFF. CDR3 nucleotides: TGTGCCAGCAGTTACGCACAGGGGATCACTGAAGCTTTCTTT.

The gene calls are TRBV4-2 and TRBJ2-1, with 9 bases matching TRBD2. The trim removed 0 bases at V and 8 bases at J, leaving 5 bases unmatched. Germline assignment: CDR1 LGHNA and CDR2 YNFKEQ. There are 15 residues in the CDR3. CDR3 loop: CASSQDKRGAHEQFF. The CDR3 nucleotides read TGTGCCAGCAGCCAAGATAAGCGGGGGGCCCATGAGCAGTTCTTC.

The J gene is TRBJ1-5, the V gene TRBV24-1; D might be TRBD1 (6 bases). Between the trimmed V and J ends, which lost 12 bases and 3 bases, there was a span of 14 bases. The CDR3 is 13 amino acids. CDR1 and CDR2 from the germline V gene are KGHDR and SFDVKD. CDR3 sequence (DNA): TGTGCCGCATGCAGGGGCCCCAATCAGCCCCAGCATTTT. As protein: CAACRGPNQPQHF.

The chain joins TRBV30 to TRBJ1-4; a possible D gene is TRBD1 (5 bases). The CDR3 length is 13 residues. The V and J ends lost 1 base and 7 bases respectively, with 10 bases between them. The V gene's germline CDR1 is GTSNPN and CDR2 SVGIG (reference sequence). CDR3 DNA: TGTGCCTGGAGTGGGTTGCAGGGTGAAAAACTGTTTTTT. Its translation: CAWSGLQGEKLFF.

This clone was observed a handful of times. The CDR3 loop reads CASSFPLAGGPTDTQYF. CDR3 in DNA: TGCGCCAGCAGCTTTCCTCTAGCGGGGGGGCCGACAGATACGCAGTATTTT. The V and J genes are TRBV5-1 and TRBJ2-3; 12 nucleotides align to TRBD2. The germline gives CDR1 SGHRS, CDR2 YFSETQ. The CDR3 is 17 residues long. V trimming: 2 bases; J trimming: 3 bases; junction bases outside the gene matches: 7.

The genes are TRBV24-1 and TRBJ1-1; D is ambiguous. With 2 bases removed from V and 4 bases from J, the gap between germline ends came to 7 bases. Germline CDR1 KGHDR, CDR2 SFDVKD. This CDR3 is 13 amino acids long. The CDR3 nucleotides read TGTGCCACCAGTGATTCGAGTTTCACTGAAGCTTTCTTT. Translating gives CATSDSSFTEAFF.

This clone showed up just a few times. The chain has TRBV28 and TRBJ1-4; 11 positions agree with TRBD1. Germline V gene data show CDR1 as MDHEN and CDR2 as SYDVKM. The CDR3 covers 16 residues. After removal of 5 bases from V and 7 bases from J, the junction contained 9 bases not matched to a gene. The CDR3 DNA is TGTGCCAGCAGTCAGGACAGGGGGCTGGTCGGTGAAAAACTGTTTTTT. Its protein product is CASSQDRGLVGEKLFF.